This is a list of T cell receptor beta chains from one sample in a study of resident and recirculating memory T cells in vitiligo. Sequenced by immunoSEQ multiplex PCR; TCRdb stores in-frame clones only, minus some. This table holds fewer than 80,000 clones, roughly nine tenths found once. Material for sequencing was blood. The receptor source for this set is a male donor with vitiligo. Both conserved end residues are part of each CDR3. A D gene is named only where the DNA matches it firmly. Some rows mark clone size as missing; the rest say once, few, many or name a class of expanded clone.

j_call,clone_size,v_call,d_call,cdr3_aa,cdr3_nt
TRBJ1-5,NA,TRBV5-8,TRBD1,CASTRRDRTDSNQPQHF,TGTGCCAGCACCCGACGGGACAGAACCGATAGCAATCAGCCCCAGCATTTT
TRBJ2-3,NA,TRBV15,TRBD2,CATSTRAGGSTDTQYF,TGTGCCACCAGCACTAGAGCGGGGGGGTCGACAGATACGCAGTATTTT
TRBJ1-1,few,TRBV4-3,TRBD1,CASSQAFGQGSEAFF,TGCGCCAGCAGCCAAGCGTTCGGACAGGGCTCTGAAGCTTTCTTT
TRBJ2-7,NA,TRBV15,NA,CATSRVLDTIYEQYF,TGTGCCACCAGCAGAGTTTTGGACACGATCTACGAGCAGTACTTC
TRBJ1-1,NA,TRBV5-1,NA,CASSFDRPISPEAFF,TGCGCCAGCAGCTTCGACAGGCCCATCTCCCCTGAAGCTTTCTTT
TRBJ1-3,NA,TRBV9,NA,CASSAAPGNTIYF,TGTGCCAGCAGCGCCGCGCCTGGAAACACCATATATTTT
TRBJ1-1,NA,TRBV18,NA,CASSTGRDTEAFF,TGTGCCAGCTCAACAGGGAGGGACACTGAAGCTTTCTTT
TRBJ2-1,NA,TRBV4-3,NA,CASSQDRAYNEQFF,TGCGCCAGCAGCCAAGATCGCGCTTACAATGAGCAGTTCTTC
TRBJ2-7,NA,TRBV5-1,TRBD1,CASSLGQGVAGDQYF,TGCGCCAGCAGCTTAGGACAGGGGGTCGCGGGAGATCAGTACTTC
TRBJ2-7,NA,TRBV11-1,NA,CASSARTIEQYF,TGTGCCAGCAGCGCGAGAACTATCGAGCAGTACTTC
TRBJ1-2,NA,TRBV6-5,TRBD1,CASSYGLTRGQGGYTF,TGTGCCAGCAGTTACGGTCTGACCAGGGGGCAAGGTGGCTACACCTTC
TRBJ1-1,NA,TRBV12-5,TRBD1,CASALQGASTEAFF,TGTGCTAGCGCCCTTCAGGGGGCTTCCACTGAAGCTTTCTTT
TRBJ1-2,NA,TRBV29-1,NA,CSVEGGRVNYGYTF,TGCAGCGTTGAAGGGGGCAGAGTTAACTATGGCTACACCTTC
TRBJ1-5,NA,TRBV9,TRBD1,CASSQDRGYQPQHF,TGTGCCAGCAGCCAGGACAGGGGGTATCAGCCCCAGCATTTT
TRBJ1-1,NA,TRBV28,TRBD1,CASSEGQQNTEAFF,TGTGCCAGCAGTGAGGGACAGCAGAACACTGAAGCTTTCTTT
TRBJ2-1,once,TRBV7-9,TRBD1,CASSLKGASNEQFF,TGTGCCAGCAGCTTAAAGGGGGCGAGTAATGAGCAGTTCTTC
TRBJ1-1,NA,TRBV9,TRBD1,CASSPLGTGPQDTEAFF,TGTGCCAGCAGCCCCCTCGGGACAGGGCCCCAGGACACTGAAGCTTTCTTT
TRBJ2-5,NA,TRBV19,NA,CASSIVGQGGSKETQYF,TGTGCCAGTAGTATAGTCGGACAGGGAGGGAGCAAAGAGACCCAGTACTTC
TRBJ2-7,NA,TRBV27,NA,CASSPGLWSYEQYF,TGTGCCAGCAGTCCGGGACTCTGGTCCTACGAGCAGTACTTC
TRBJ2-5,NA,TRBV28,TRBD1,CASSRDTGEETQYF,TGTGCCAGCAGCCGGGACACAGGGGAAGAGACCCAGTACTTC
TRBJ1-5,NA,TRBV6-5,NA,CASSPGGKGNQPQHF,TGTGCCAGCAGCCCGGGGGGCAAAGGCAATCAGCCCCAGCATTTT
TRBJ1-1,NA,TRBV18,NA,CASSQDSMNTEAFF,TGTGCCAGCTCGCAGGACAGTATGAACACTGAAGCTTTCTTT
TRBJ1-2,NA,TRBV18,TRBD1,CASSPDGTGLYGYTF,TGTGCCAGCTCACCTGACGGGACAGGACTCTATGGCTACACCTTC
TRBJ2-3,NA,TRBV10-3,TRBD2,CAISESSGGYSDTQYF,TGTGCCATCAGTGAGTCTAGCGGGGGTTACTCAGATACGCAGTATTTT
TRBJ1-2,once,TRBV16,TRBD1,CASSHSTGYGYTF,TGTGCCAGCAGCCACTCGACAGGGTATGGCTACACCTTC
TRBJ2-1,NA,TRBV7-8,NA,CASSLVPVYNEQFF,TGTGCCAGCAGCTTAGTTCCGGTATACAATGAGCAGTTCTTC
TRBJ2-3,NA,TRBV7-9,NA,CASSPPAAPDTQYF,TGTGCCAGCAGCCCACCTGCGGCCCCAGATACGCAGTATTTT
TRBJ2-3,NA,TRBV14,TRBD1,CASSQLGQGTDTQYF,TGTGCCAGCAGCCAGTTGGGACAGGGAACAGATACGCAGTATTTT
TRBJ2-5,NA,TRBV5-8,NA,CASSLWGAGGETQYF,TGTGCCAGCAGCTTGTGGGGGGCAGGGGGAGAGACCCAGTACTTC
TRBJ1-2,NA,TRBV11-2,NA,CASSPVPGKLDGYTF,TGTGCCAGCAGCCCGGTGCCAGGGAAGCTGGATGGCTACACCTTC
TRBJ2-5,NA,TRBV12-5,NA,CASSRTPKETQYF,TGTGCTAGCTCAAGGACACCTAAAGAGACCCAGTACTTC
TRBJ1-2,NA,TRBV5-6,TRBD1,CASSFFSSDRSYYGYTF,TGTGCCAGCAGCTTTTTCTCCTCGGACAGGTCTTACTATGGCTACACCTTC
TRBJ2-7,NA,TRBV5-1,TRBD2,CASGSGLARHEQYF,TGCGCCAGCGGATCGGGACTAGCTCGCCACGAGCAGTACTTC
TRBJ2-7,NA,TRBV30,TRBD2,CAWGEGLEQYF,TGTGCCTGGGGGGAGGGTCTCGAGCAGTACTTC
TRBJ1-2,NA,TRBV7-3,TRBD1,CASSPGGANYGYTF,TGTGCCAGCAGCCCAGGGGGAGCTAACTATGGCTACACCTTC
TRBJ1-2,NA,TRBV27,NA,CASSLSGRDFNYGYTF,TGTGCCAGCAGTTTATCCGGCAGAGACTTCAACTATGGCTACACCTTC
TRBJ1-2,NA,TRBV7-9,NA,CASSLDRVDGYTF,TGTGCCAGCAGCTTAGACAGGGTGGATGGCTACACCTTC
TRBJ1-1,NA,TRBV6-1,TRBD1,CASSRDRGNTEAFF,TGTGCCAGCAGCCGGGACAGGGGAAACACTGAAGCTTTCTTT
TRBJ2-3,NA,TRBV5-6,TRBD2,CASSLYLAGGDTQYF,TGTGCCAGCAGCCTATATCTAGCGGGGGGAGATACGCAGTATTTT
TRBJ2-7,NA,TRBV27,TRBD2,CASPGPSTSGVDEQYF,TGTGCCAGCCCGGGGCCCTCCACTAGCGGGGTTGACGAGCAGTACTTC
TRBJ1-1,NA,TRBV2,TRBD1,CASRWTGSPTEAFF,TGTGCCAGCAGGTGGACAGGTAGTCCCACTGAAGCTTTCTTT